The 13 T cell receptor beta chains given below trace back to one sample, sequenced in a study of graft-versus-host responses after intestinal transplantation. Profiled with immunoSEQ multiplex PCR; TCRdb holds only in-frame clones, not every one. The data hold roughly 100,000 clones, with 93% observed a single time. No antigens are known for them. The source material was unstimulated CD8+ T cells sorted from spleen or lymph node cells, sampled before intestinal transplant. These TCRs come from a human donor who received an intestinal transplant.

This chain joins TRBV5-4 and TRBJ1-5, with 8 nucleotides matching TRBD1. V was clipped by 4 bases and J by 1 base; unmatched bases: 4. Germline loops: CDR1 SGHNT, CDR2 YYREEE (reference sequence). This CDR3 comprises 15 residues. CDR3 sequence reads: CASSQGAGSNQPQHF. The CDR3 bases are TGTGCCAGCAGCCAGGGGGCAGGGAGCAATCAGCCCCAGCATTTT. The full variable domain, with the rest looked up from reference TRBV5-4 and TRBJ1-5, is ETGVTQSPTHLIKTRGQQVTLRCSSQSGHNTVSWYQQALGQGPQFIFQYYREEENGRGNFPPRFSGLQFPNYSSELNVNALELDDSALYLCASSQGAGSNQPQHFGDGTRLSIL.

The chain employs TRBV10-2 and TRBJ2-7, with D possibly TRBD1 on 6 matching bases. V was cut by 0 bases and J by 0 bases, with 12 bases left in between. The CDR3 loop spans 16 amino acids. Germline loops: CDR1 WSHSY, CDR2 SAAADI. CDR3 bases: TGCGCCAGCAGTGAGTCTTCAGGGGAGATCTCCTACGAGCAGTACTTC. It yields the protein CASSESSGEISYEQYF.

The count of this clone is one. The genes are TRBV7-8 and TRBJ2-1; TRBD1 aligns across 12 bases. Trimming cost V 4 bases and J 11 bases; bases outside gene matches: 9. CDR3 length: 15 residues. Looked up from germline, CDR1 is SGHVS and CDR2 is FQNEAQ. CDR3 sequence (DNA): TGTGCCAGCAGCTCTCGGGACAGGGGGCGGGATAAGCAGTTCTTC. This codes for CASSSRDRGRDKQFF.

In this sample, this clone turned up a few times. V and J are TRBV19 and TRBJ1-1, with no clear D. In germline, CDR1 is LNHDA, CDR2 SQIVND (reference sequence). The CDR3 is made up of 14 amino acids. Trimming pared 9 bases from V and 0 bases from J, leaving 14 bases between. CDR3 sequence reads: CASTVVLLNTEAFF. DNA for the CDR3: TGTGCCAGCACAGTCGTATTGCTGAACACTGAAGCTTTCTTT.

The J gene is TRBJ1-1, the V gene TRBV6-1, with D hard to call. The CDR3 consists of 12 residues. Trimming took off 9 bases at V and 2 bases at J, with 10 bases between the two ends. Per the germline V gene, CDR1 is MNHNS and CDR2 is SASEGT. CDR3 residues: CASPVSNTEAFF. The CDR3 DNA is TGTGCCAGTCCCGTTTCAAACACTGAAGCTTTCTTT.

The chain links TRBV5-6 to TRBJ2-1; no firm D call. Germline V gene sequence: CDR1 SGHDT, CDR2 YYEEEE. V dropped 0 bases and J dropped 4 bases, with 5 bases sitting between them. There are 13 residues in the CDR3. For the CDR3, the DNA is TGTGCCAGCAGCTTGGACCGGTACAATGAGCAGTTCTTC. Its translation: CASSLDRYNEQFF.

The chain is built from TRBV4-1 and TRBJ2-5, with 15 bases lining up with TRBD2. This CDR3 spans 18 amino acids. V lost 0 bases and J lost 6; bases outside the gene matches: 8. Germline CDR1 is MGHRA and CDR2 is YSYEKL. CDR3 sequence (DNA): TGCGCCAGCAGCCAAGATCCTTGGACTAGCGGGGGGGAAAAGACCCAGTACTTC. This codes for CASSQDPWTSGGEKTQYF.

The gene calls are TRBV6-5 and TRBJ1-5; D remains unclear. The CDR3 totals 13 residues. Per the germline V gene, CDR1 is MNHEY and CDR2 is SVGAGI. Between the trimmed V and J ends, which lost 5 bases and 6 bases, there was a span of 11 bases. The CDR3 DNA reads TGTGCCAGCAGTGAATTTGGTGGTCAGCCCCAGCATTTT. Encoded protein: CASSEFGGQPQHF.

Comment on this clone: This specimen includes other DNA sequences encoding the same CDR3. CDR3 residues: CASSLGRSSYNEQFF. In DNA, the CDR3 is TGTGCCAGCAGCTTAGGTCGAAGCTCCTACAATGAGCAGTTCTTC. The chain is built from TRBV11-2 and TRBJ2-1; D not certain. The CDR3 sequence is 15 residues long. Per germline, CDR1 SGHAT and CDR2 FQNNGV. V was cut by 1 base and J by 0 bases, with 7 bases left in between.

This chain uses TRBV27 with TRBJ1-5, with 7 bases identical to TRBD1. J lost 5 bases, V lost 5 bases, and 3 bases had no gene match. The CDR3 runs 13 residues. Germline CDR1 MNHEY, CDR2 SMNVEV (reference sequence). In nucleotides, the CDR3 is TGTGCCAGCAGTGCCGACAGGGATCAGCCCCAGCATTTT. The encoded protein is CASSADRDQPQHF.

CDR3 nucleotides: TGTGCTAGTGGTTTTATTGTCGGTAATACAGAAACTGGAGAGGATGGCTACACCTTC. It is translated as CASGFIVGNTETGEDGYTF. This rearrangement joins TRBV12-5 to TRBJ1-2, with D unresolved. Germline values: CDR1 LGHNT, CDR2 FRNRAP. V was shortened by 3 bases and J by 6 bases, with 29 bases between the two germline ends. CDR3 length: 19 residues. The whole variable domain, filled in from reference TRBV12-5 and TRBJ1-2, reads DARVTQTPRHKVTEMGQEVTMRCQPILGHNTVFWYRQTMMQGLELLAYFRNRAPLDDSGMPKDRFSAEMPDATLATLKIQPSEPRDSAVYFCASGFIVGNTETGEDGYTFGSGTRLTVV.

The genes are TRBV9 and TRBJ1-1; TRBD1 might be the D (5 bases). Germline V gene lookup returns CDR1 SGDLS and CDR2 YYNGEE. With 3 bases removed from V and 0 bases from J, the gap between germline ends came to 9 bases. The CDR3 totals 14 residues. The CDR3 sequence: CASSGDSLNTEAFF. The CDR3 DNA sequence: TGTGCCAGCAGCGGAGACAGCCTGAACACTGAAGCTTTCTTT.

This chain uses TRBV29-1 with TRBJ2-2; D ambiguous. The germline gives CDR1 SQVTM, CDR2 ANQGSEA. The CDR3 totals 13 residues. Trimming took 3 bases from V and 0 from J, leaving 5 bases between them. CDR3 loop: CSVEHANTGELFF. The DNA of the CDR3 is TGCAGCGTTGAGCACGCGAACACCGGGGAGCTGTTTTTT.